The clone carrying this T cell receptor beta chain is medium-sized (0.01 to 0.1%) within its sample. Antigen specificity is unknown. This sample stems from a study of metastatic and nonmetastatic thyroid tumors. The wider study: Patients with malignant and benign thyroid disease provided blood and tumor or nodule tissue, whose repertoires were compared.

None of the patients had undergone any treatment ahead of thyroid surgery. Study-wide results and limits: Benign nodules reportedly had significantly lower TCR beta diversity than malignant thyroid tumors in blood and tumor.

Per the study methods: The authors used CDR3 differences across clinicopathological groups to build a distant-metastasis classifier for papillary thyroid cancer. TCRdb reprocessed the PCR reads via MiXCR. For this entry, the V and J calls and clone size follow TCRdb and not the study's own pipeline. The sample has 20,000 to 25,000 clones; around 19% are singletons. J lost 2 bases, V lost 9 bases, and 8 bases had no gene match. The germline V gene has CDR1 LNHDA and CDR2 SQIVND (reference sequence). There are 16 residues in the CDR3. Sequencing was performed on blood. V and J are TRBV19 and TRBJ2-3; TRBD2 aligns across 13 bases. The receptor was derived from a male donor with papillary thyroid cancer or a benign thyroid nodule (not recorded which). Some clones in this sample may be carry-over from other donors' samples. The CDR3 region is CASTKTSGGFTDTQYF. The CDR3 DNA sequence: TGTGCCAGCACCAAGACTAGCGGGGGGTTCACAGATACGCAGTATTTT.